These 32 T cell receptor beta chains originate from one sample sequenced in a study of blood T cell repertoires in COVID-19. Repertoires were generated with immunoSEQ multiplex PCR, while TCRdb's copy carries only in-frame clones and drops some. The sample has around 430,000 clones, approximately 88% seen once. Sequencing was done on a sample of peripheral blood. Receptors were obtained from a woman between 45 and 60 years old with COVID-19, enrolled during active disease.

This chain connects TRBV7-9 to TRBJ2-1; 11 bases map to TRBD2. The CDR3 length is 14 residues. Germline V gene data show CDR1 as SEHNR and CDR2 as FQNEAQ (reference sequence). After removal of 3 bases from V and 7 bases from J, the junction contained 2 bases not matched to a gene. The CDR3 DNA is TGTGCCAGCAGCTTTCTAGCGGGGGGTAATGAGCAGTTCTTC. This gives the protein CASSFLAGGNEQFF.

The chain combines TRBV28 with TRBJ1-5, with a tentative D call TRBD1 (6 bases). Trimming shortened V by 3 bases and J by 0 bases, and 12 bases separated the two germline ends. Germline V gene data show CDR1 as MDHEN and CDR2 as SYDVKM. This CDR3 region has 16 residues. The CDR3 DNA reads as TGTGCCAGCAGTTTCGGGGGCGGGAGTAGCAATCAGCCCCAGCATTTT. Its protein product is CASSFGGGSSNQPQHF.

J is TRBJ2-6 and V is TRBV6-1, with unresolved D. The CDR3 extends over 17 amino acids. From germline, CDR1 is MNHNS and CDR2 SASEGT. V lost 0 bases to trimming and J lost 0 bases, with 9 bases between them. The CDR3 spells CASSEAPPYSGANVLTF. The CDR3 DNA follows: TGTGCCAGCAGTGAAGCTCCTCCCTACTCTGGGGCCAACGTCCTGACTTTC.

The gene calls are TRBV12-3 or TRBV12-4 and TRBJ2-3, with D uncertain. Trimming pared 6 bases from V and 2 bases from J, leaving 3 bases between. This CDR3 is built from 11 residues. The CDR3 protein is CASSITDTQYF. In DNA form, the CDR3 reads TGTGCCAGCAGCATCACAGATACGCAGTATTTT.

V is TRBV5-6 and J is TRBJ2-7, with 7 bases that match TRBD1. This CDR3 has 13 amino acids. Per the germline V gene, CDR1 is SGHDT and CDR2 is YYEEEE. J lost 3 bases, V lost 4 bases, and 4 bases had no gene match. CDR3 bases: TGTGCCAGCAGCCGGGACAGTTTCTACGAGCAGTACTTC. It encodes CASSRDSFYEQYF.

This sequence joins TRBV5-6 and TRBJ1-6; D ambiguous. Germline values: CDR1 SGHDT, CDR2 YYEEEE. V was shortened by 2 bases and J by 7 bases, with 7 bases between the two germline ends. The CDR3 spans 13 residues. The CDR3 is CASSFFYNSPLHF. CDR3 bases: TGTGCCAGCAGCTTTTTCTACAATTCACCCCTCCACTTT.

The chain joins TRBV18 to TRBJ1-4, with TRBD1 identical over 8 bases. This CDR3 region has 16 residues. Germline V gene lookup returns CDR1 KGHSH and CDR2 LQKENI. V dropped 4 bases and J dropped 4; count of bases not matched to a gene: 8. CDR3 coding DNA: TGTGCCAGCTCACTACTCCCGGGACAGGTTAATGAAAAACTGTTTTTT. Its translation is CASSLLPGQVNEKLFF.

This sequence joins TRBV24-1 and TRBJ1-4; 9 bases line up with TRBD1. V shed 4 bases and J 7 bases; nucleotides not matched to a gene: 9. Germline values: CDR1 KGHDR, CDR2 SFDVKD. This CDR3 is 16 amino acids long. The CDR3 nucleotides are TGTGCCACCAGTGACTCCCCGACAGGGGGACTTGAAAAACTGTTTTTT. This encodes CATSDSPTGGLEKLFF.

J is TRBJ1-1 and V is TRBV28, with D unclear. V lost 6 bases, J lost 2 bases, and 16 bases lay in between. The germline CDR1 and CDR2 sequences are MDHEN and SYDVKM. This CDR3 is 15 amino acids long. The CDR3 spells CASSQTEIVNTEAFF. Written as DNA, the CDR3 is TGTGCCAGCAGCCAGACGGAGATAGTCAACACTGAAGCTTTCTTT.

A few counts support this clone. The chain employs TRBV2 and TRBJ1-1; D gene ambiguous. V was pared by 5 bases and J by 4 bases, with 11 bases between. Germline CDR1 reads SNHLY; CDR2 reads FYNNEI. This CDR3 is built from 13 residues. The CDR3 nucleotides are TGTGCCAGCAGTACGCGGATCGGCACTGAAGCTTTCTTT. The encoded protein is CASSTRIGTEAFF.

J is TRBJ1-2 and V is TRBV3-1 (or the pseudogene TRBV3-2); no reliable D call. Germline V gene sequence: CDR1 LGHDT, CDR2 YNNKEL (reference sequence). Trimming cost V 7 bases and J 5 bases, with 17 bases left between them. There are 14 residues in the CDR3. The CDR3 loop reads CASTPGAGGYGYTF. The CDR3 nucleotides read TGTGCCAGCACCCCAGGAGCCGGAGGGTATGGCTACACCTTC.

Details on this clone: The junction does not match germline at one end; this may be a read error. The CDR3: CASSSFSGTGSSEQYF. CDR3 DNA: TGTGCCAGCAGCTCTTTCTCCGGGACAGGCTCCTCCGAGCAGTACTTC. The genes are TRBV7-6 and TRBJ2-7; 8 positions match TRBD1. The germline CDR1 and CDR2 sequences are SGHVS and FNYEAQ. This CDR3 contains 16 residues. The complete variable domain, with remaining parts taken from reference TRBV7-6 and TRBJ2-7, reads GAGVSQSPRYKVTKRGQDVALRCDPISGHVSLYWYRQALGQGPEFLTYFNYEAQQDKSGLPNDRFSAERPEGSISTLTIQRTEQRDSAMYRCASSSFSGTGSSEQYFGPGTRLTVT.

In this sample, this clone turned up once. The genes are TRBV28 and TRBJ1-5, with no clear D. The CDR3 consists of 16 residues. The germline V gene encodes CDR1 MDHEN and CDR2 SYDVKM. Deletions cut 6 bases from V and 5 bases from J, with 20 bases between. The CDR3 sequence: CASSLGPFPPHQPQHF. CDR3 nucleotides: TGTGCCAGCAGCCTGGGCCCCTTTCCCCCCCATCAGCCCCAGCATTTT. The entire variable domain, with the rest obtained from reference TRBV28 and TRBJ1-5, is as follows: DVKVTQSSRYLVKRTGEKVFLECVQDMDHENMFWYRQDPGLGLRLIYFSYDVKMKEKGDIPEGYSVSREKKERFSLILESASTNQTSMYLCASSLGPFPPHQPQHFGDGTRLSIL.

The CDR3 sequence is CASSVLPGTSRGEQFF. The CDR3, as DNA: TGTGCCAGCAGCGTCCTCCCCGGGACTAGCCGGGGTGAGCAGTTCTTC. The J gene is TRBJ2-1, the V gene TRBV9, with 9 bases that match TRBD2. With 2 bases clipped from V and 9 bases from J, the junction kept 12 bases outside the gene matches. Germline values: CDR1 SGDLS, CDR2 YYNGEE. The length of the CDR3 is 16 residues.

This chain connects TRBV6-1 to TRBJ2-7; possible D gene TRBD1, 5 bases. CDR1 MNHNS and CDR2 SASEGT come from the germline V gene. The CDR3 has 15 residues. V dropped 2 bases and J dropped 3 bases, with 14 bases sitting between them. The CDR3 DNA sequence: TGTGCCAGCAGTGAACAGTGGACATCTTACTACGAGCAGTACTTC. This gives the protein CASSEQWTSYYEQYF.

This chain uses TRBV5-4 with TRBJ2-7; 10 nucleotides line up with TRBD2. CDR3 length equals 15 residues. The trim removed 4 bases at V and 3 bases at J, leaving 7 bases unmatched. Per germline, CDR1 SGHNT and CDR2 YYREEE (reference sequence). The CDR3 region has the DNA TGTGCCAGCAGCCCTACTAGCGGGGTAAACTACGAGCAGTACTTC. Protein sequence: CASSPTSGVNYEQYF. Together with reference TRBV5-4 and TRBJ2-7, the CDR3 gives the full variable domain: ETGVTQSPTHLIKTRGQQVTLRCSSQSGHNTVSWYQQALGQGPQFIFQYYREEENGRGNFPPRFSGLQFPNYSSELNVNALELDDSALYLCASSPTSGVNYEQYFGPGTRLTVT.

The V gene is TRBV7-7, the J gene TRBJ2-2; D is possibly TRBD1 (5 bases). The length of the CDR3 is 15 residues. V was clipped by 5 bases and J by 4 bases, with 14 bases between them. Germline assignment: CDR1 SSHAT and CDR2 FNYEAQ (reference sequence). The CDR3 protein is CASSRGGAATGELFF. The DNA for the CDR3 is TGTGCCAGCAGCCGTGGTGGGGCGGCCACCGGGGAGCTGTTTTTT.

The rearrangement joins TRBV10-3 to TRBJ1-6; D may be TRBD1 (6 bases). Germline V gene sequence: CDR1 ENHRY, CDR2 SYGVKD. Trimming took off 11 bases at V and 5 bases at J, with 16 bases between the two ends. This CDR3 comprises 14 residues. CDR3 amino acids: CASRGGADNSPLHF. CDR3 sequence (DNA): TGTGCCTCGAGGGGGGGGGCCGATAATTCACCCCTCCACTTT.

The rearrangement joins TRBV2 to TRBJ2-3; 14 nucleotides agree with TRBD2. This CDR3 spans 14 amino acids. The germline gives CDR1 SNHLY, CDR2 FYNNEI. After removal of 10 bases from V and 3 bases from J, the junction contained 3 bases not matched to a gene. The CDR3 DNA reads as TGTGCCACTAGGACTAGCGGGGGGACAGATACGCAGTATTTT. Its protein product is CATRTSGGTDTQYF.

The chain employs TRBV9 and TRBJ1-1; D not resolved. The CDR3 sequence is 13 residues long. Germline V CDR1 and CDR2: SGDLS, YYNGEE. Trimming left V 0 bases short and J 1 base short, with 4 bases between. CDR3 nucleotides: TGTGCCAGCAGCGTAGGGAGGAACACTGAAGCTTTCTTT. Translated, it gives CASSVGRNTEAFF.

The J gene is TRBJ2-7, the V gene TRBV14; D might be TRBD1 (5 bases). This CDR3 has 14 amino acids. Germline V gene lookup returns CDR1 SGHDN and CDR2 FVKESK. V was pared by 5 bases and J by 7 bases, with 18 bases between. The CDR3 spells CASSIKGLRGEQYF. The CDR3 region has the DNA TGTGCCAGCAGCATCAAGGGGCTCCGTGGAGAGCAGTACTTC.

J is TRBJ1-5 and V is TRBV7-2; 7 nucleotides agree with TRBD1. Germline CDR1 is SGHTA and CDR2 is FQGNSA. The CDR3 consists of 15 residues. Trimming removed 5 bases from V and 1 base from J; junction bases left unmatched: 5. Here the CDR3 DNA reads TGTGCCAGCAGCCCCAGGGGGATAAGCAATCAGCCCCAGCATTTT. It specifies CASSPRGISNQPQHF.

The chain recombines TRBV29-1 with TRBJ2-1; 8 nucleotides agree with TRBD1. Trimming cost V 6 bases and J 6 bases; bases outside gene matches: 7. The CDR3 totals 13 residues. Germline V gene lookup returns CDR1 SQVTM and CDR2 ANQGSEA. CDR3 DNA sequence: TGCAGCGTAGACAGGGGACGGGTCAATGAGCAGTTCTTC. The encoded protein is CSVDRGRVNEQFF.

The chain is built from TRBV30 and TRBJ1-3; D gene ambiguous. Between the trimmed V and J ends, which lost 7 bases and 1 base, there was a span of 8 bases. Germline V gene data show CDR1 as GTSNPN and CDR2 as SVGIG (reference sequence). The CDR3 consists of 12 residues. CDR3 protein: CALLRSGNTIYF. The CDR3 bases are TGTGCCTTACTCCGGTCTGGAAACACCATATATTTT.

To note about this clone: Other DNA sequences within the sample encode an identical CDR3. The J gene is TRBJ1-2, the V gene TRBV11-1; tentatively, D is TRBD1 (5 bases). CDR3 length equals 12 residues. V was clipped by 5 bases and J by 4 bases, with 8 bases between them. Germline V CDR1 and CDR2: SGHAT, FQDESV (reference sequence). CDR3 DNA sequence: TGTGCCAGCAGCCGAGACAGCTATGGCTACACCTTC. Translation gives CASSRDSYGYTF.

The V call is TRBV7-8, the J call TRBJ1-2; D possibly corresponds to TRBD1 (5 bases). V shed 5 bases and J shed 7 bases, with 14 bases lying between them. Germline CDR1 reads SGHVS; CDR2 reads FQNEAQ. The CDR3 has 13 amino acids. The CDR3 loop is CASSLGLYPGYTF. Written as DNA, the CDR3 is TGTGCCAGCAGCCTGGGACTTTATCCTGGCTACACCTTC.

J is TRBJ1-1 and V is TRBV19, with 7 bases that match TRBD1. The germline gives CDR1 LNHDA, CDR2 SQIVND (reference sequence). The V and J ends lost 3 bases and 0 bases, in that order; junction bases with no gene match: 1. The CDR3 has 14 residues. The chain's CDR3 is CASSMGQMNTEAFF. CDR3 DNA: TGTGCCAGTAGTATGGGACAGATGAACACTGAAGCTTTCTTT.

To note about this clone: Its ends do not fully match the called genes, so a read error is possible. The CDR3 DNA reads as TGTGCCAGCAGTTCGACCTTAGGGGCCTGCCACTTC. Translating it yields CASSSTLGACHF. J is TRBJ1-2 and V is TRBV6-5; D is perhaps TRBD1 (5 bases). Per germline, CDR1 MNHEY and CDR2 SVGAGI. The CDR3 sequence is 12 residues long.

DNA of the CDR3: TGTGCCAGCAAACTAGCGGGGAGACGGGCAGATACGCAGTATTTT. The encoded protein is CASKLAGRRADTQYF. This sequence joins TRBV6-5 and TRBJ2-3; 10 bases are shared with TRBD2. Germline-derived CDR1 and CDR2 are MNHEY and SVGAGI. V dropped 7 bases and J dropped 4; count of bases not matched to a gene: 8. This CDR3 region has 15 residues.

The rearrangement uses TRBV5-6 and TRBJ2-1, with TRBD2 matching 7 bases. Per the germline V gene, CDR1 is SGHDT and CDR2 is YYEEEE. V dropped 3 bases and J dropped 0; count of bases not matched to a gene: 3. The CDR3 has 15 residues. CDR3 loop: CASSWWTSSYNEQFF. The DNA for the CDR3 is TGTGCCAGCAGCTGGTGGACTAGCTCCTACAATGAGCAGTTCTTC.

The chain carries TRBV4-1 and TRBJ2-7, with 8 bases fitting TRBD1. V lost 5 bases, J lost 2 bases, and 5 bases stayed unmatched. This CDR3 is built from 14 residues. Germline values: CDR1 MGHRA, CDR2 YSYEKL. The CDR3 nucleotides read TGCGCCAGCAGCTGGACAGGGCCTCCCTACGAGCAGTACTTC. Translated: CASSWTGPPYEQYF.

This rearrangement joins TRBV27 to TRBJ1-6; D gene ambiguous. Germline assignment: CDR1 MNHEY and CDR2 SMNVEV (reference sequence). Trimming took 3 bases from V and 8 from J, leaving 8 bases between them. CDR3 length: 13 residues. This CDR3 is CASSLEADSPLHF. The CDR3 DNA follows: TGTGCCAGCAGTTTGGAGGCGGATTCACCCCTCCACTTT.